A selection of T cell receptor beta chains follows, all from one sample in a study of cytomegalovirus exposure and HLA in healthy donors. Sequencing was performed with immunoSEQ multiplex PCR; in TCRdb, only in-frame clones are kept and a portion is missing. The sample includes 200,000 to 250,000 clones, approximately 83% of them seen just once. Sequenced input: PBMCs. These receptors were collected from a boy younger than 10 in good health and CMV-seronegative. CDR3s include the opening cysteine and the closing phenylalanine or tryptophan. D genes are given only for firm matches. Some rows have no size entry. The others give once, few or many, or a class for an expanded clone.

>TRBD1|TRBV5-8|.|TRBJ1-2
TGTGCCAGCAGCAACCGACGGACAGGGGCTAACTATGGCTACACCTTC
CASSNRRTGANYGYTF
>TRBD1|TRBV30|.|TRBJ1-4
TGTGCCTGGACTCCTCCCGAGGGGGCAGGGGAAAAACTGTTTTTT
CAWTPPEGAGEKLFF
>TRBD2|TRBV11-2|.|TRBJ2-4
TGTGCCAGCAGCTTATCCCCGGGAGGGCACATTCAGTACTTC
CASSLSPGGHIQYF
>TRBD1|TRBV29-1|.|TRBJ1-1
TGCAGCGGGGTAACCCCCAGGGGGAGCACTGAAGCTTTCTTT
CSGVTPRGSTEAFF
>TRBD1|TRBV4-1|.|TRBJ2-6
TGCGCCAGCAGCCGTCGGACAGGGACCGGGGCCAACGTCCTGACTTTC
CASSRRTGTGANVLTF
>TRBD1|TRBV4-1|.|TRBJ1-6
TGCGCCAGCAGCCAAGTGCCGGGACAGGCGCAGTCACCCCTCCACTTT
CASSQVPGQAQSPLHF
>TRBD2|TRBV14|.|TRBJ2-7
TGTGCCAGCAGCGCTCTAGCGGCGGGCTCCTACGAGCAGTACTTC
CASSALAAGSYEQYF
>.|TRBV5-1|.|TRBJ1-1
TGCGCCAGCAGCCGGGTGAACACTGAAGCTTTCTTT
CASSRVNTEAFF
>.|TRBV30|.|TRBJ1-5
TGTGCCTGGAGCGAGGGGGGGCCGGGCAATCAGCCCCAGCATTTT
CAWSEGGPGNQPQHF
>.|TRBV5-4|once|TRBJ2-2
TGTGCCAGCAGCTTGGCCCCAGGGGCGAACACCGGGAAGCTGTTTTTT
CASSLAPGANTGKLFF